Below, 28 T cell receptor beta chains from the same sample are listed, as sequenced in a study of T cell responses to AZD1222 COVID-19 vaccine. Produced via immunoSEQ multiplex PCR; TCRdb's table is partial and in-frame only. The sample consists of some 97,000 clones, roughly nine tenths of them appearing once. Sequencing used peripheral blood, obtained on day 0 of AZD1222 vaccination. Every receptor here comes from an adult in good health.

The CDR3 bases are TGCGCCAGCAGCTTATTTAGCGGCCCAAGCTCTGGGGCCAACGTCCTGACTTTC. This encodes CASSLFSGPSSGANVLTF. The genes are TRBV5-1 and TRBJ2-6, with a possible D match to TRBD2 (6 bases). Germline CDR1 reads SGHRS; CDR2 reads YFSETQ. V was clipped by 2 bases and J by 0 bases, with 15 bases between them. This CDR3 has 18 residues.

V gene TRBV19 combines with J gene TRBJ2-4; D not certain. This CDR3 is 18 amino acids long. The germline V and J ends were trimmed by 3 bases and 0 bases, with 18 bases remaining between them. CDR1 and CDR2 (germline): LNHDA, SQIVND (reference sequence). The CDR3 region is CASSIAGRLLLAKNIQYF. DNA of the CDR3: TGTGCCAGTAGTATTGCCGGCCGACTCCTACTAGCCAAAAACATTCAGTACTTC.

This sequence joins TRBV7-3 and TRBJ2-3, with TRBD2 identical over 7 bases. Germline CDR1 and CDR2: SGHTA and FQGTGA. CDR3 length: 15 amino acids. J lost 4 bases, V lost 4 bases, and 8 bases had no gene match. In DNA form, the CDR3 reads TGTGCCAGCAGCTCCGGGACTCTAGCGGCAGATACGCAGTATTTT. This gives the protein CASSSGTLAADTQYF.

CDR3 sequence: CASSLSQGGNEQFF. The CDR3 DNA is TGTGCCAGCAGTTTAAGTCAGGGGGGTAATGAGCAGTTCTTC. The gene calls are TRBV28 and TRBJ2-1; the D gene is possibly TRBD1 (7 bases). Germline CDR1 is MDHEN and CDR2 is SYDVKM. This CDR3 has 14 residues. V shed 2 bases and J shed 7 bases, with 12 bases lying between them.

The CDR3 loop reads CASSPSYTEAFF. In nucleotides, the CDR3 is TGTGCCAGCTCACCCTCGTACACTGAAGCTTTCTTT. This chain uses TRBV18 with TRBJ1-1; no reliable D call. Trimming stripped 3 bases from V and 3 bases from J, with 5 bases between. The CDR3 length is 12 residues. CDR1 and CDR2 (germline): KGHSH, LQKENI.

The chain recombines TRBV18 with TRBJ1-5; no clear D gene. The CDR3 runs to 14 residues. Trimming shortened V by 6 bases and J by 1 base, and 10 bases separated the two germline ends. Germline V gives CDR1 KGHSH, CDR2 LQKENI. The CDR3 protein is CASSEGRSNQPQHF. The CDR3, as DNA: TGTGCCAGCTCTGAAGGTCGGAGCAATCAGCCCCAGCATTTT.

The chain couples TRBV15 to TRBJ1-3; D remains unclear. Trimming took 0 bases from V and 14 from J, leaving 14 bases between them. CDR1 and CDR2 from the germline V gene are LNHNV and YYDKDF (reference sequence). The CDR3 spans 13 residues. The CDR3 sequence: CATSRDLWRELYF. Written as DNA, the CDR3 is TGTGCCACCAGCAGAGATCTTTGGCGGGAATTATATTTT.

Here the CDR3 reads CASSLAGRLAGGRNEQFF. Here the CDR3 DNA reads TGTGCCAGCAGCTTAGCGGGACGCCTAGCGGGAGGAAGAAATGAGCAGTTCTTC. The chain carries TRBV7-9 and TRBJ2-1, with 11 nucleotides matching TRBD2. The CDR3 contains 18 residues. Germline CDR1 and CDR2: SEHNR and FQNEAQ (reference sequence). V shed 0 bases, J shed 7 bases, and the junction held 11 bases outside the gene matches. Together with reference TRBV7-9 and TRBJ2-1, the CDR3 gives the full variable domain: DTGVSQNPRHKITKRGQNVTFRCDPISEHNRLYWYRQTLGQGPEFLTYFQNEAQLEKSRLLSDRFSAERPKGSFSTLEIQRTEQGDSAMYLCASSLAGRLAGGRNEQFFGPGTRLTVL.

This sequence joins TRBV28 and TRBJ1-4; D uncertain. V was clipped by 10 bases and J by 2 bases, with 8 bases between them. Germline V gene lookup returns CDR1 MDHEN and CDR2 SYDVKM. This CDR3 has 12 amino acids. CDR3 loop: CATRLTNEKLFF. The DNA for the CDR3 is TGTGCCACCCGACTTACTAATGAAAAACTGTTTTTT.

The rearrangement links TRBV5-4 to TRBJ2-7, with D perhaps matching TRBD2 (7 bases). The CDR3 runs 14 residues. V dropped 3 bases and J dropped 7 bases, with 17 bases sitting between them. In germline, CDR1 is SGHNT, CDR2 YYREEE (reference sequence). CDR3 DNA sequence: TGTGCCAGCAGCTCCTGGACAGAAGCGGGGGAGCAGTACTTC. This sequence encodes CASSSWTEAGEQYF.

The rearrangement uses TRBV9 and TRBJ2-1; 13 bases are a match to TRBD2. The J segment lost 0 bases and the V segment lost 3 bases, leaving 6 bases of the junction unmatched. Germline lookup yields CDR1 SGDLS and CDR2 YYNGEE. CDR3 length: 18 residues. CDR3 in DNA: TGTGCCAGCAGCGAGGGGACTAGCGGGAAGAGCTCCTACAATGAGCAGTTCTTC. It specifies CASSEGTSGKSSYNEQFF.

The chain links TRBV27 to TRBJ1-5, with TRBD1 as a possible D gene (6 bases). Germline V gene data show CDR1 as MNHEY and CDR2 as SMNVEV (reference sequence). V lost 3 bases and J lost 6, with 12 bases in between. The CDR3 extends over 14 amino acids. In DNA, the CDR3 is TGTGCCAGCAGTTTTCGGGGGGCAGGTCAGCCCCAGCATTTT. This translates into CASSFRGAGQPQHF.

This clone has a count of ten or more. This chain joins TRBV15 and TRBJ2-3; D might be TRBD1 (6 bases). Trimming removed 5 bases at V and 4 bases at J, with 13 bases between. The CDR3 contains 14 residues. Germline CDR1 LNHNV, CDR2 YYDKDF (reference sequence). CDR3 in amino acids: CATSGRGEADTQYF. The CDR3 DNA sequence: TGTGCCACCAGCGGCAGGGGCGAGGCAGATACGCAGTATTTT. Full variable domain (rest looked up from reference TRBV15 and TRBJ2-3): DAMVIQNPRYQVTQFGKPVTLSCSQTLNHNVMYWYQQKSSQAPKLLFHYYDKDFNNEADTPDNFQSRRPNTSFCFLDIRSPGLGDTAMYLCATSGRGEADTQYFGPGTRLTVL.

This sequence joins TRBV3-1 (or the pseudogene TRBV3-2) and TRBJ1-5; perhaps TRBD1 as D (5 bases). The germline V gene encodes CDR1 LGHDT and CDR2 YNNKEL (reference sequence). The length of the CDR3 is 15 residues. The ends were cut back, 4 bases at V and 2 bases at J, with 12 bases in the middle. The DNA of the CDR3 is TGTGCCAGCAGCCGCCCGAGGGGTGGCAATCAGCCCCAGCATTTT. It encodes CASSRPRGGNQPQHF.

As for this clone: Other DNA sequences from this sample encode an identical CDR3 as well. The CDR3 region is CAWSRRETQYF. The CDR3 nucleotides are TGTGCCTGGAGCAGACGGGAGACCCAGTACTTC. The rearrangement links TRBV30 to TRBJ2-5; D remains ambiguous. Germline loops: CDR1 GTSNPN, CDR2 SVGIG (reference sequence). Deletions cut 3 bases from V and 5 bases from J, with 7 bases between. This CDR3 contains 11 residues.

This sequence joins TRBV10-3 and TRBJ1-6, with TRBD1 matching over 7 bases. CDR1 ENHRY and CDR2 SYGVKD come from the germline V gene. CDR3 size: 15 residues. Germline trimming cut 3 bases from V and 5 bases from J; bases unmatched to any gene: 4. DNA of the CDR3: TGTGCCATCAGTGATCGGGACAGCGATAATTCACCCCTCCACTTT. Protein product: CAISDRDSDNSPLHF.

This chain uses TRBV6-2 or TRBV6-3 with TRBJ2-7; 9 nucleotides match TRBD1. Looked up from germline, CDR1 is MNHEY and CDR2 is SVGEGT. The CDR3 has 16 residues. Trimming cost V 0 bases and J 2 bases; bases outside gene matches: 5. The CDR3: CASSYSLDRGTYEQYF. The CDR3 DNA reads as TGTGCCAGCAGTTACTCGCTGGACAGGGGCACCTACGAGCAGTACTTC.

This clone was seen a few times. This chain joins TRBV28 and TRBJ2-5, with 11 positions matching TRBD2. The CDR3 totals 18 residues. The germline V gene has CDR1 MDHEN and CDR2 SYDVKM. The V gene end was trimmed by 1 base and the J gene end by 2 bases; junction bases not matched to a gene: 9. CDR3 amino acids: CASSLSSGRQIVQETQYF. DNA for the CDR3: TGTGCCAGCAGTTTATCTAGCGGGAGGCAAATTGTACAAGAGACCCAGTACTTC.

This chain links TRBV30 with TRBJ1-1; D might be TRBD1 (6 bases). V was trimmed by 1 base and J by 8 bases, leaving 14 bases between them. Per the germline V gene, CDR1 is GTSNPN and CDR2 is SVGIG (reference sequence). The CDR3 consists of 13 residues. CDR3 coding DNA: TGTGCCTGGAGTGCCCCCAGGGGCAGGGAAGCTTTCTTT. This gives the protein CAWSAPRGREAFF.

The gene calls are TRBV4-2 and TRBJ1-5; D may be TRBD1 (6 bases). V lost 1 base and J lost 7, with 11 bases in between. CDR3 size: 14 residues. From germline, CDR1 is LGHNA and CDR2 YNFKEQ. DNA of the CDR3: TGTGCCAGCAGCCAAGGACAGGAGAGCCAGCCCCAGCATTTT. It specifies CASSQGQESQPQHF.

This clone was recorded a few times. J is TRBJ1-2 and V is TRBV13; D might be TRBD1 (6 bases). This CDR3 has 17 amino acids. The germline V and J ends were trimmed by 0 bases and 2 bases, with 16 bases remaining between them. In germline, CDR1 is PRHDT, CDR2 FYEKMQ (reference sequence). In DNA form, the CDR3 reads TGTGCCAGCAGCTTAGGCCTTCGGGGGGGCTCCAACTATGGCTACACCTTC. Protein sequence: CASSLGLRGGSNYGYTF.

The chain uses TRBV27 and TRBJ1-4; 8 bases are a match to TRBD1. The CDR3 length is 15 residues. J lost 7 bases, V lost 3 bases, and 7 bases had no gene match. From germline, CDR1 is MNHEY and CDR2 SMNVEV (reference sequence). The CDR3 region is CASSFSRGRVEKLFF. CDR3 coding DNA: TGTGCCAGCAGTTTTTCCAGGGGGCGCGTTGAAAAACTGTTTTTT.

The chain has TRBV27 and TRBJ1-4, with D perhaps TRBD1 (6 bases). Germline-derived CDR1 and CDR2 are MNHEY and SMNVEV (reference sequence). Trimming removed 3 bases from V and 7 bases from J, with 9 bases in between. The CDR3 totals 13 residues. The CDR3 DNA reads TGTGCCAGCAGTTTGTTACAGGGTGAAAAACTGTTTTTT. Encoded protein: CASSLLQGEKLFF.

V and J are TRBV19 and TRBJ2-3; no clear D. Germline V gene sequence: CDR1 LNHDA, CDR2 SQIVND (reference sequence). With 9 bases removed from V and 0 bases from J, the gap between germline ends came to 10 bases. This CDR3 region has 13 residues. The CDR3 bases are TGTGCCAGCCATCCCCCGAGCACAGATACGCAGTATTTT. Translating gives CASHPPSTDTQYF.

This chain uses TRBV2 with TRBJ1-5; perhaps TRBD1 as D (6 bases). This CDR3 contains 13 residues. Per the germline V gene, CDR1 is SNHLY and CDR2 is FYNNEI. Between the trimmed V and J ends, which lost 9 bases and 7 bases, there was a span of 16 bases. The DNA of the CDR3 is TGTGCCAGTGGGAGAATACAGGGCCAGCCCCAGCATTTT. Amino acids: CASGRIQGQPQHF.

This chain joins TRBV5-1 and TRBJ2-3, with TRBD2 matching 11 bases. Losses at the gene ends were 4 bases for V and 0 bases for J; bases not matched to a gene: 4. CDR3 length: 16 amino acids. Germline assignment: CDR1 SGHRS and CDR2 YFSETQ. CDR3: CASSIAGGPSTDTQYF. CDR3 DNA: TGCGCCAGCAGCATAGCGGGAGGGCCTAGCACAGATACGCAGTATTTT.

The CDR3 DNA follows: TGTGCCAGCAGCCCCAGGGGCCCCTACGAGCAGTACTTC. Its translation: CASSPRGPYEQYF. This chain connects TRBV6-5 to TRBJ2-7, with D perhaps TRBD1 (6 bases). The CDR3 runs to 13 residues. Per germline, CDR1 MNHEY and CDR2 SVGAGI. Between the trimmed V and J ends, which lost 6 bases and 2 bases, there was a span of 11 bases.

V usage is TRBV18 and J usage is TRBJ2-1; D is tentatively TRBD1 or TRBD2 (5 bases each). Germline CDR1 and CDR2: KGHSH and LQKENI. The germline V and J ends were trimmed by 3 bases and 2 bases, with 14 bases remaining between them. This CDR3 has 16 residues. CDR3 protein: CASSPRDRFTYNEQFF. The CDR3 DNA sequence: TGTGCCAGCTCACCCCGGGACCGCTTTACCTACAATGAGCAGTTCTTC.